Each of the 5 T cell receptor delta chains below was sequenced from the same sample in a study of γδ T cells in repeated Plasmodium falciparum infection (dated by TCRdb to the early 2020s). Libraries came from multiplex PCR. Sequencing was carried out with an Illumina MiSeq. TCRdb reprocessed the public data with the CATT caller; entries with the same nucleotide sequence were combined afterwards. This sample has 50,000 to 55,000 delta-chain clones in its table, and 1.9% of those were observed once. The ten top clones hold around 25% of the sample. For bulk TCR repertoire analysis, Vgamma9/Vdelta2+ and Vdelta2-negative gammadelta T cell populations were isolated by flow sorting from peripheral blood mononuclear cells. The source material was gamma-delta T cells from blood. The receptors were sampled from a pool of human donors (malaria-infected and uninfected, not separated).

Of note for this clone: For this DNA, TCRdb reports the protein of a much larger clone, which diverges at residue 14, most likely from a read error; the protein presented here is translated directly from the DNA. The CDR3 is CAFRLYPTLKHWGMPKYTDKLIF. CDR3 nucleotide sequence: TGTGCCTTTAGGCTGTACCCTACGCTGAAACACTGGGGGATGCCGAAGTACACCGATAAACTCATCTTT. J is TRDJ1 and V is TRDV3; 10 bases match TRDD3. TCRdb offers no J gene call, so here the DNA was matched to germline to obtain one. Germline lookup yields CDR1 TVYSNPD and CDR2 GDNSRS (reference sequence). V lost 0 bases and J lost 0; bases outside the gene matches: 28. The CDR3 is 23 amino acids. Looking up the rest from reference TRDV3 and TRDJ1 gives the full variable domain: CDKVTQSSPDQTVASGSEVVLLCTYDTVYSNPDLFWYRIRPDYSFQFVFYGDNSRSEGADFTQGRFSVKHILTQKAFHLVISPVRTEDSATYYCAFRLYPTLKHWGMPKYTDKLIFGKGTRVTVEP.

On this clone itself: The protein held in TCRdb is that of a much larger clone and does not match this DNA's translation at residue 10, likely because of a read error; the protein shown is translated from the DNA. The chain links TRDV3 to TRDJ1; D may be TRDD1 (5 bases). No J segment appears in TCRdb, so it was assigned here by matching the sequence to germline. CDR1 and CDR2 from the germline V gene are TVYSNPD and GDNSRS (reference sequence). CDR3 length: 13 residues. CDR3 amino acids: CALPKSLTDELIF. CDR3 in DNA: TGTGCCTTGCCGAAATCGCTTACCGATGAACTCATCTTT.

This clone was counted only a few times. TCRdb lists the protein of a much larger clone for this DNA, which differs at residue 26, so this is likely a read error; the protein given here is translated from the DNA itself. V gene TRDV1 combines with J gene TRDJ1, with 8 nucleotides matching TRDD3. This CDR3 contains 27 residues. Germline values: CDR1 TSWWSYY, CDR2 QGS. The CDR3 protein is CALGERVVFVDLATGGLSYPYTDKLTF. The CDR3 DNA is TGTGCTCTTGGGGAACGAGTAGTCTTCGTCGACCTAGCTACTGGGGGGTTATCATACCCTTACACCGATAAACTCACCTTT.

A word on this clone: This DNA's translation differs at residue 10 from TCRdb's protein, which comes from a much larger clone; a read error is likely, and the protein shown is translated from the DNA. The chain uses TRDV3 and TRDJ1; 10 bases are shared with TRDD3. TCRdb is silent on the J gene; assignment here came from matching the DNA to germline. The CDR3 consists of 14 residues. Germline-derived CDR1 and CDR2 are TVYSNPD and GDNSRS (reference sequence). The CDR3, as DNA: TGTGCCTCCTGGGGGATAAGTTACACCGGTAAACTCATCTTT. Translated: CASWGISYTGKLIF. Complete variable domain (other parts from reference TRDV3 and TRDJ1): CDKVTQSSPDQTVASGSEVVLLCTYDTVYSNPDLFWYRIRPDYSFQFVFYGDNSRSEGADFTQGRFSVKHILTQKAFHLVISPVRTEDSATYYCASWGISYTGKLIFGKGTRVTVEP.

This clone appeared many times. The protein in TCRdb stems from a much larger clone and differs at residue 16 from this DNA's translation, likely a read error; here the protein is translated from the DNA. This chain connects TRDV3 to TRDJ1; D is possibly TRDD3 (5 bases). This CDR3 region has 19 residues. Germline CDR1 TVYSNPD, CDR2 GDNSRS (reference sequence). CDR3 in DNA: TGTGCGTTCCACCCCTCTCCACCGAACGTACGGGATCGTTTGGGTAGACTCATCTTT. It yields the protein CAFHPSPPNVRDRLGRLIF. Looking up the rest from reference TRDV3 and TRDJ1 gives the full variable domain: CDKVTQSSPDQTVASGSEVVLLCTYDTVYSNPDLFWYRIRPDYSFQFVFYGDNSRSEGADFTQGRFSVKHILTQKAFHLVISPVRTEDSATYYCAFHPSPPNVRDRLGRLIFGKGTRVTVEP.